This entry lists 13 T cell receptor beta chains sequenced from one sample in a study of identical twins. Each CDR3 protein gets one entry after TCRdb re-called the 5' RACE reads with MiXCR. The sample gives hundreds of thousands of distinct CDR3 sequences, roughly 20% of which show up once; over 4% is in the top ten. Another study also made use of these data, one on T cells expressing NK-cell markers.

Sequencing input: PBMCs. The source is a woman aged 18-35 years in good health.

This chain uses TRBV5-1 with TRBJ2-1, with D maybe TRBD2 (6 bases). Germline V CDR1 and CDR2: SGHRS, YFSETQ. V lost 3 bases to trimming and J lost 5 bases, with 18 bases between them. The CDR3 is 16 residues long. The CDR3 region is CASSSRSGLINNEQFF. DNA of the CDR3: TGCGCCAGCAGCTCGAGGTCGGGACTCATCAACAATGAGCAGTTCTTC.

This clonotype occurred a few times. J is TRBJ2-7 and V is TRBV10-3; 8 nucleotides align to TRBD2. J lost 2 bases, V lost 0 bases, and 9 bases had no gene match. The CDR3 totals 17 residues. The germline V gene encodes CDR1 ENHRY and CDR2 SYGVKD. The CDR3 spells CAISESIRGGLAYEQYF. The CDR3 region has the DNA TGTGCCATCAGTGAGTCGATCCGCGGGGGGCTTGCCTACGAGCAGTACTTC.

The chain links TRBV9 to TRBJ1-3; TRBD1 might be the D (5 bases). From germline, CDR1 is SGDLS and CDR2 YYNGEE. The CDR3 spans 17 residues. V lost 0 bases and J 0 bases, leaving 13 bases between the germline ends. CDR3: CASSVAPGGISGNTIYF. As DNA, the CDR3 is TGTGCCAGCAGCGTAGCCCCCGGGGGTATCTCTGGAAACACCATATATTTT.

This clonotype was recorded at least ten times. CDR3 in DNA: TGTGCCAGCAGCCAAGCCCCCTACGAGCAGTACTTC. Protein: CASSQAPYEQYF. The chain carries TRBV14 and TRBJ2-7; D not resolved. Germline CDR1 is SGHDN and CDR2 is FVKESK. Trimming removed 1 base from V and 2 bases from J, with 3 bases in between. The CDR3 extends over 12 amino acids.

The chain couples TRBV7-9 to TRBJ2-1; D perhaps matches TRBD2 (5 bases). This CDR3 has 17 residues. Germline V gene data show CDR1 as SEHNR and CDR2 as FQNEAQ (reference sequence). V shed 4 bases and J shed 0 bases, with 16 bases lying between them. The CDR3 spells CASSSYPGSSSYNEQFF. The CDR3 coding sequence is TGTGCCAGCAGCTCCTATCCGGGGTCCAGCTCCTACAATGAGCAGTTCTTC.

This clonotype was seen only a few times. The chain has TRBV7-8 and TRBJ2-2; 8 bases align to TRBD2. Germline trimming cut 2 bases from V and 2 bases from J; bases unmatched to any gene: 10. The germline gives CDR1 SGHVS, CDR2 FQNEAQ. This CDR3 spans 18 amino acids. CDR3 bases: TGTGCCAGCAGCTTAAAGGGTCGGATAGCGGGAAACACCGGGGAGCTGTTTTTT. As protein: CASSLKGRIAGNTGELFF. Based on the CDR3 plus reference TRBV7-8 and TRBJ2-2, the full variable domain is GAGVSQSPRYKVAKRGQDVALRCDPISGHVSLFWYQQALGQGPEFLTYFQNEAQLDKSGLPSDRFFAERPEGSVSTLKIQRTQQEDSAVYLCASSLKGRIAGNTGELFFGEGSRLTVL.

This clonotype was found many times. This chain joins TRBV20-1 and TRBJ2-1; D not resolved. The CDR3 length is 12 residues. The V and J ends lost 6 bases and 6 bases respectively, with 12 bases between them. CDR1 is DFQATT and CDR2 is SNEGSKA in the germline V gene (reference sequence). The CDR3 DNA sequence: TGCAGTGCCCGTCCAGGATTCAATGAGCAGTTCTTC. Encoded protein: CSARPGFNEQFF.

This clonotype has more than one count but fewer than ten. V and J are TRBV18 and TRBJ2-3, with D tentatively TRBD1 (5 bases). The ends were cut back, 3 bases at V and 4 bases at J, with 14 bases in the middle. Germline V lookup: CDR1 KGHSH, CDR2 LQKENI. The CDR3 is 15 residues long. The CDR3 coding sequence is TGTGCCAGCTCACCCCCGCGCATGGGGCCAGATACGCAGTATTTT. It specifies CASSPPRMGPDTQYF.

This clonotype was found a few times. This chain links TRBV3-1 with TRBJ2-3; tentatively, D is TRBD2 (6 bases). Germline assignment: CDR1 LGHDT and CDR2 YNNKEL (reference sequence). The CDR3 is made up of 19 amino acids. V lost 2 bases and J lost 2, with 23 bases in between. CDR3 sequence: CASSQLASGPGPVTDTQYF. For the CDR3, the DNA is TGTGCCAGCAGCCAATTAGCGAGCGGGCCGGGACCAGTCACAGATACGCAGTATTTT.

This clonotype appeared a few times. The gene calls are TRBV6-2 or TRBV6-3 and TRBJ2-5; D call uncertain. Germline V gives CDR1 MNHEY, CDR2 SVGEGT. The CDR3 consists of 13 residues. Trimming removed 6 bases from V and 2 bases from J, with 10 bases in between. The CDR3 loop is CASSTPMQETQYF. In nucleotides, the CDR3 is TGTGCCAGCAGCACCCCAATGCAAGAGACCCAGTACTTC.

A remark on this clonotype: One end of the junction does not line up with germline, which may come from a read error. This chain links TRBV7-2 with TRBJ1-5; no firm D call. Germline V gene data show CDR1 as SGHTA and CDR2 as FQGNSA. The CDR3 is made up of 14 amino acids. CDR3 sequence: CASSLFASNQPRHF. CDR3 nucleotides: TGTGCCAGCAGCTTATTTGCCAGCAATCAGCCCCGGCATTTT.

This clonotype was seen many times. This rearrangement joins TRBV12-3 or TRBV12-4 to TRBJ2-1; D not resolved. The V and J ends lost 3 bases and 6 bases respectively, with 6 bases between them. The CDR3 loop spans 12 amino acids. The CDR3 DNA follows: TGTGCCAGCAGTTTTTCCCTCAATGAGCAGTTCTTC. It specifies CASSFSLNEQFF.

The CDR3 spells CASLEGPSNEQFF. CDR3 nucleotides: TGTGCCAGCCTGGAGGGGCCCTCCAATGAGCAGTTCTTC. This chain joins TRBV2 and TRBJ2-1; D may be TRBD2 (6 bases). Trimming removed 8 bases from V and 6 bases from J, with 14 bases in between. CDR3 size: 13 residues. CDR1 is SNHLY and CDR2 is FYNNEI in the germline V gene.